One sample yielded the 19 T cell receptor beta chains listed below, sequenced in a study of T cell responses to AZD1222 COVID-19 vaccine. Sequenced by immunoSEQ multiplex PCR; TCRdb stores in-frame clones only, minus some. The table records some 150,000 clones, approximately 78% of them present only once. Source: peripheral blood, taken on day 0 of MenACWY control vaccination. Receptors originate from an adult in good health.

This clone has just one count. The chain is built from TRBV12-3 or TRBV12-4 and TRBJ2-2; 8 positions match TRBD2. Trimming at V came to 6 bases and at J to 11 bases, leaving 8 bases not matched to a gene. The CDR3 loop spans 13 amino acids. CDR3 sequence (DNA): TGTGCCAGCAGCCCCCGGGGGGGAAGAGAGCTGTTTTTT. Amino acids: CASSPRGGRELFF.

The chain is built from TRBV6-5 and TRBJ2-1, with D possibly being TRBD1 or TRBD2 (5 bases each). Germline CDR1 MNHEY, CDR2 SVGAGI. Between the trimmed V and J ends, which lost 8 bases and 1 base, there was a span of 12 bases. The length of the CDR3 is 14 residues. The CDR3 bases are TGTGCCAGCCAGTCGGGACCTTCCTACAATGAGCAGTTCTTC. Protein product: CASQSGPSYNEQFF.

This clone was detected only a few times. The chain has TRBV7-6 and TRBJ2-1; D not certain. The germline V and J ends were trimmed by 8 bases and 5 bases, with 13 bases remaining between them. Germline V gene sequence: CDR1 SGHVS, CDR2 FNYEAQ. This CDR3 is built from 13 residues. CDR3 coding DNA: TGTGCCAGCTCAGCTACCAGACACAATGAGCAGTTCTTC. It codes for CASSATRHNEQFF. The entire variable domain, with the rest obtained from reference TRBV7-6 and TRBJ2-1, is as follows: GAGVSQSPRYKVTKRGQDVALRCDPISGHVSLYWYRQALGQGPEFLTYFNYEAQQDKSGLPNDRFSAERPEGSISTLTIQRTEQRDSAMYRCASSATRHNEQFFGPGTRLTVL.

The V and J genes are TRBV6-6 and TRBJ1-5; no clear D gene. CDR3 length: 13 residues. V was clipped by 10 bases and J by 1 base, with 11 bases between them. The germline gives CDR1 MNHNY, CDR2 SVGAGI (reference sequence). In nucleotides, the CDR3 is TGTGCCACCCTCGGGCTGAGCAATCAGCCCCAGCATTTT. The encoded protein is CATLGLSNQPQHF.

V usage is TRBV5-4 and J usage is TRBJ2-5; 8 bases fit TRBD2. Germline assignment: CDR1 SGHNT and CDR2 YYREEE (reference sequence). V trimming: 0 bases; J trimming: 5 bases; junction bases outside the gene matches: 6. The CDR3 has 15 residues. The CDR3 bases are TGTGCCAGCAGCTTGGAGTCCCTAGCGGGCGAGACCCAGTACTTC. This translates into CASSLESLAGETQYF.

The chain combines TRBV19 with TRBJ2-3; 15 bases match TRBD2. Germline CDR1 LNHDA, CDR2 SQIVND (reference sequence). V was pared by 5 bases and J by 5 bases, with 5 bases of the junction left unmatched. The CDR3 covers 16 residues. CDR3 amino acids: CASSLGTSGGRDTQYF. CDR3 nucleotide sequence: TGTGCCAGTAGTCTCGGGACTAGCGGGGGGAGAGATACGCAGTATTTT.

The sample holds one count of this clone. CDR3 in DNA: TGTGCCAGCGGTTACAGGGCTCGGTCCGGTGAGCAGTTCTTC. Encoded protein: CASGYRARSGEQFF. V is TRBV5-8 and J is TRBJ2-1, with a weak D call TRBD1 (6 bases). V was cut by 7 bases and J by 9 bases, with 20 bases left in between. From germline, CDR1 is SGHTS and CDR2 YDEGEE. The CDR3 contains 14 residues.

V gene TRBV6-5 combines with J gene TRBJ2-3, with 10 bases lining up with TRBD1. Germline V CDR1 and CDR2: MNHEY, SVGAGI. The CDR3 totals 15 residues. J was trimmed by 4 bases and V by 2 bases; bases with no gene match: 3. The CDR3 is CASSYADRGADTQYF. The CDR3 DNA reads TGTGCCAGCAGTTACGCGGACAGGGGGGCAGATACGCAGTATTTT.

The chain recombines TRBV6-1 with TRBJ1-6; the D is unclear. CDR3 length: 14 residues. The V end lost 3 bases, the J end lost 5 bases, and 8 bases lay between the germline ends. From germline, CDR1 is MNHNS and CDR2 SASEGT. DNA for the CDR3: TGTGCCAGCAGTGATTCGCATCATAATTCACCCCTCCACTTT. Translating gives CASSDSHHNSPLHF.

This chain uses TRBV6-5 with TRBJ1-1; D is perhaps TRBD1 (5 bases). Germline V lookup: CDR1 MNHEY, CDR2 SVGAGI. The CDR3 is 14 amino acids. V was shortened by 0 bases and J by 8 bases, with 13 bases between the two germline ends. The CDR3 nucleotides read TGTGCCAGCAGTTACTCGAAAAGGGGCCACGAAGCTTTCTTT. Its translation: CASSYSKRGHEAFF.

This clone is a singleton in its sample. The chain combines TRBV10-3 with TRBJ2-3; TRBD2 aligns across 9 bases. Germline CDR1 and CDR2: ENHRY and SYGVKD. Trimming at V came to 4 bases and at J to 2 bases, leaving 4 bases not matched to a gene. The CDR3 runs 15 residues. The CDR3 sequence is CAISGSGSHTDTQYF. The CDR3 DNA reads TGTGCCATCAGTGGTAGCGGGAGCCACACAGATACGCAGTATTTT.

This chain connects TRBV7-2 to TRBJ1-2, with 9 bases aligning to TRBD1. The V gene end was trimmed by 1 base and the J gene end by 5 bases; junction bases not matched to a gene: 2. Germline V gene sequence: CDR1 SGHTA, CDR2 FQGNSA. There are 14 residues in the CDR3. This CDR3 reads CASSLDRGPYGYTF. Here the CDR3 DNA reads TGTGCCAGCAGCTTAGACAGGGGGCCTTATGGCTACACCTTC.

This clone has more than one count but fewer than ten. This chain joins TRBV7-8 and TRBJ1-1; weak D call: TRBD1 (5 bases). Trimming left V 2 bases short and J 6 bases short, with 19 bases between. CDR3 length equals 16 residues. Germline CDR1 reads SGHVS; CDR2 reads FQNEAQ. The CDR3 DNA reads TGTGCCAGCAGCTTACCCCAGGGCGTCGTAATCCCTGAAGCTTTCTTT. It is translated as CASSLPQGVVIPEAFF. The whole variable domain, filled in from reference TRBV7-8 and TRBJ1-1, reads GAGVSQSPRYKVAKRGQDVALRCDPISGHVSLFWYQQALGQGPEFLTYFQNEAQLDKSGLPSDRFFAERPEGSVSTLKIQRTQQEDSAVYLCASSLPQGVVIPEAFFGQGTRLTVV.

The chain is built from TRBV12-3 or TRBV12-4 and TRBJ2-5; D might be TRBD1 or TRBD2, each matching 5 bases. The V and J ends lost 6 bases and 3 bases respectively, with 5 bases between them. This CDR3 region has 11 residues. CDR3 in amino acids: CASRGEETQYF. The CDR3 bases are TGTGCCAGCAGGGGGGAAGAGACCCAGTACTTC.

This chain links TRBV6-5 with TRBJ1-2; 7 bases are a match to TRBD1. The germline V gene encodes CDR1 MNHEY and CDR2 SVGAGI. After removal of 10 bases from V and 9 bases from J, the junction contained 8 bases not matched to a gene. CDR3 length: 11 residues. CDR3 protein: CAIGAGGSYTF. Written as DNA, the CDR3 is TGTGCCATAGGGGCAGGGGGGAGCTACACCTTC.

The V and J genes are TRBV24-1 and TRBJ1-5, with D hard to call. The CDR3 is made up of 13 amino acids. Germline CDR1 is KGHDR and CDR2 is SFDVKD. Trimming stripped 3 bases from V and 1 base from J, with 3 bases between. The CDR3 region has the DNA TGTGCCACCAGTGATCGGAGCAATCAGCCCCAGCATTTT. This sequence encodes CATSDRSNQPQHF.

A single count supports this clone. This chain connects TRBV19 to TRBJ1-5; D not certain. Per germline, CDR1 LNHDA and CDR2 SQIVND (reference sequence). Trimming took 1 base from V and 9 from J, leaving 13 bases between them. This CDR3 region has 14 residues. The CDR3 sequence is CASSIVGRGGPQHF. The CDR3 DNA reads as TGTGCCAGTAGTATAGTAGGCCGGGGTGGGCCCCAGCATTTT.

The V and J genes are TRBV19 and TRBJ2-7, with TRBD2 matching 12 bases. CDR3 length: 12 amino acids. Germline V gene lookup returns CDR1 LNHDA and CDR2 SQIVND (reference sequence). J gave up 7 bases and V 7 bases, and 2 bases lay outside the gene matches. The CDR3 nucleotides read TGTGCCAGTATGGGACTAGCGGGTGAGCAGTACGTC. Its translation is CASMGLAGEQYV.

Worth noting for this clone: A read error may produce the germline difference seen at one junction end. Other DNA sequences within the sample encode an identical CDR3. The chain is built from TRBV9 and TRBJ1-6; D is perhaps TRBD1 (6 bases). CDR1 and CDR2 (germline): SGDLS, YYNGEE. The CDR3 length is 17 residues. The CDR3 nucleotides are TGTGCTAGCAGCGTAGACCTCTTAACAGGGCCCAACTCACCCCTCCACTTT. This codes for CASSVDLLTGPNSPLHF.